The T cell receptor (beta chain) described here comes from a study of blood T cells in healthy people across ages. Notes on the study in general: Diversity estimated from one million T cells was considered an underestimate. Per million T cells, the diversity of TCR beta decreased roughly linearly as age advanced.

Next came a second PCR, run for about 7 to 12 cycles, which used a sample-barcoded 5' primer along with a J-beta primer mix. Tags on each cDNA molecule came from a template-switch adaptor with 12 random nucleotides. TCRdb re-called the 5' RACE reads through MiXCR, storing one row per CDR3 protein. The sample records about 1.4 million distinct CDR3 sequences, roughly 64% being singletons. This CDR3 spans 14 amino acids. The V end lost 5 bases, the J end lost 4 bases, and 12 bases lay between the germline ends. Germline V lookup: CDR1 MNHEY, CDR2 SMNVEV (reference sequence). Note on this clonotype: What it binds is unknown.

V gene TRBV27 combines with J gene TRBJ2-1; tentative D call: TRBD1 (6 bases). The clonotype originates from a man aged 18 to 29 in good health. The sequenced sample was blood. CDR3 sequence reads: CASSVSQGYNEQFF. The CDR3 DNA reads as TGTGCCAGCAGTGTTTCTCAGGGGTACAATGAGCAGTTCTTC.